The 18 T cell receptor beta chains given below trace back to one sample, sequenced in a study of T-cell reconstitution after alpha-beta-depleted transplantation in children. Library preparation (for TCRbeta) was performed with unique molecular identifiers. One entry per CDR3 protein, called by TCRdb with MiXCR from the PCR reads. Among approximately 520,000 distinct CDR3 sequences listed, approximately 32% were seen once. Source: PBMCs from the stem cell graft donor, taken from the stem cell graft. Every receptor here comes from a human donor who donated a stem cell graft to a child with aplastic anemia.

V and J are TRBV12-3 or TRBV12-4 and TRBJ1-1; D is perhaps TRBD1 (6 bases). V was shortened by 7 bases and J by 9 bases, with 12 bases between the two germline ends. The CDR3 extends over 11 amino acids. The CDR3 DNA follows: TGTGCCAGCACCCAGGGGACTCAAGCTTTCTTT. Encoded protein: CASTQGTQAFF.

This clonotype was recorded a few times. The chain's CDR3 is CASIRVAVGIYTF. The CDR3 DNA reads as TGTGCCAGCATCAGAGTTGCGGTAGGGATCTACACCTTC. J is TRBJ1-2 and V is TRBV2, with D unresolved. The CDR3 spans 13 residues. Germline-derived CDR1 and CDR2 are SNHLY and FYNNEI. Trimming took 7 bases from V and 10 from J, leaving 19 bases between them.

The rearrangement uses TRBV2 and TRBJ1-2; D unclear. The CDR3 extends over 14 amino acids. The V end was cut by 2 bases, the J end by 2 bases, with 9 bases between. CDR1 and CDR2 (germline): SNHLY, FYNNEI. The CDR3 region is CASSEIYGNYGYTF. CDR3 in DNA: TGTGCCAGCAGTGAAATTTACGGAAACTATGGCTACACCTTC.

The genes are TRBV6-5 and TRBJ2-1; TRBD1 aligns across 10 bases. The CDR3 is 12 amino acids. Germline V gives CDR1 MNHEY, CDR2 SVGAGI. V lost 8 bases, J lost 9 bases, and 4 bases stayed unmatched. The CDR3 here is CASGDRGGEQFF. CDR3 DNA: TGTGCCAGCGGGGACAGGGGCGGTGAGCAGTTCTTC.

V is TRBV7-9 and J is TRBJ2-5; D is possibly TRBD1 or TRBD2 (6 bases each). The V end lost 4 bases, the J end lost 3 bases, and 12 bases lay between the germline ends. This CDR3 spans 14 amino acids. Germline CDR1 reads SEHNR; CDR2 reads FQNEAQ (reference sequence). The CDR3 DNA is TGTGCCAGCAGCTCAAGGGGGGACAAAGAGACCCAGTACTTC. Translating gives CASSSRGDKETQYF.

V is TRBV7-8 and J is TRBJ2-7, with a tentative D call TRBD1 (6 bases). The germline V gene has CDR1 SGHVS and CDR2 FQNEAQ. CDR3 length equals 15 residues. Trimming left V 1 base short and J 4 bases short, with 14 bases between. The CDR3 DNA is TGTGCCAGCAGCTTAGGGTTTGGACAGAGATACGAGCAGTACTTC. Protein sequence: CASSLGFGQRYEQYF.

The rearrangement joins TRBV7-6 to TRBJ2-1; D not certain. From germline, CDR1 is SGHVS and CDR2 FNYEAQ. The V end lost 5 bases, the J end lost 8 bases, and 16 bases lay between the germline ends. The CDR3 length is 14 residues. The CDR3, as DNA: TGTGCCAGCAGCCCCCTGACGGTACCCCATGAGCAGTTCTTC. Its protein is CASSPLTVPHEQFF.

The rearrangement uses TRBV19 and TRBJ1-5; D gene ambiguous. V was shortened by 5 bases and J by 0 bases, with 8 bases between the two germline ends. The germline CDR1 and CDR2 sequences are LNHDA and SQIVND (reference sequence). There are 14 residues in the CDR3. CDR3 in DNA: TGTGCCAGTAGTCCCAGCGATAGCAATCAGCCCCAGCATTTT. It codes for CASSPSDSNQPQHF.

This clonotype was counted only a few times. This sequence joins TRBV20-1 and TRBJ1-1; possibly TRBD1 for D (5 bases). The germline V and J ends were trimmed by 2 bases and 2 bases, with 12 bases remaining between them. Per the germline V gene, CDR1 is DFQATT and CDR2 is SNEGSKA (reference sequence). This CDR3 is built from 14 residues. This CDR3 is CSARPWDQNTEAFF. CDR3 nucleotide sequence: TGCAGTGCTAGACCCTGGGACCAAAACACTGAAGCTTTCTTT.

V and J are TRBV7-3 and TRBJ2-3; the D is unclear. The CDR3 is 12 amino acids. The germline V gene has CDR1 SGHTA and CDR2 FQGTGA. V lost 4 bases, J lost 5 bases, and 7 bases lay in between. The CDR3 here is CASSSDLDTQYF. The CDR3 nucleotides read TGTGCCAGCAGCTCAGATTTAGATACGCAGTATTTT.

The J gene is TRBJ2-1, the V gene TRBV5-1, with 10 bases identical to TRBD1. The J segment lost 3 bases and the V segment lost 1 base, leaving 1 base of the junction unmatched. This CDR3 is built from 15 residues. Per the germline V gene, CDR1 is SGHRS and CDR2 is YFSETQ. The CDR3 reads CASSLWTGGYNEQFF. The DNA of the CDR3 is TGCGCCAGCAGCTTGTGGACAGGGGGCTACAATGAGCAGTTCTTC.

V gene TRBV6-4 combines with J gene TRBJ2-1, with no clear D. The germline gives CDR1 MRHNA, CDR2 SNTAGT. V dropped 5 bases and J dropped 5 bases, with 10 bases sitting between them. The CDR3 extends over 13 amino acids. In DNA, the CDR3 is TGTGCCAGCAGTTGGAGCGCAAACAATGAGCAGTTCTTC. Protein product: CASSWSANNEQFF.

This clonotype was seen more than once but under ten times. This sequence joins TRBV25-1 and TRBJ2-7; D call uncertain. V was trimmed by 3 bases and J by 0 bases, leaving 12 bases between them. CDR1 is MGHDK and CDR2 is SYGVNS in the germline V gene. The CDR3 contains 15 residues. The CDR3, as DNA: TGTGCCAGCAGTGATGGCCCTTGGAACTCCTACGAGCAGTACTTC. The encoded protein is CASSDGPWNSYEQYF.

CDR3 region: CAWSRVLTLWNEQFF. CDR3 bases: TGTGCCTGGAGTCGAGTCCTTACCCTTTGGAATGAGCAGTTCTTC. This chain connects TRBV30 to TRBJ2-1; D is uncertain. Trimming shortened V by 2 bases and J by 7 bases, and 18 bases separated the two germline ends. The CDR3 covers 15 residues. Germline-derived CDR1 and CDR2 are GTSNPN and SVGIG (reference sequence).

To note about this clonotype: Relative to the germline gene, one junction end is altered; a read error may explain this. J is TRBJ1-1 and V is TRBV28; weak D call: TRBD1 (6 bases). The CDR3 spans 13 residues. Germline V CDR1 and CDR2: MDHEN, SYDVKM. Here the CDR3 DNA reads TGTGCCGGCAGTTTAGTCGGGGGCGGTGAAGCTTTCTTT. This translates into CAGSLVGGGEAFF.

This chain connects TRBV20-1 to TRBJ2-1, with 12 nucleotides matching TRBD2. Losses at the gene ends were 0 bases for V and 9 bases for J; bases not matched to a gene: 12. There are 17 residues in the CDR3. The germline gives CDR1 DFQATT, CDR2 SNEGSKA (reference sequence). This chain's CDR3 is CSARDLRRASGRGEQFF. For the CDR3, the DNA is TGCAGTGCTAGAGATCTCAGGCGAGCTAGCGGGAGGGGTGAGCAGTTCTTC.

This clonotype has a handful of counts. This rearrangement joins TRBV4-3 to TRBJ1-4, with no clear D. This CDR3 region has 15 residues. Per the germline V gene, CDR1 is LGHNA and CDR2 is YSLEER. Trimming left V 4 bases short and J 4 bases short, with 13 bases between. CDR3: CASSLTGSRNEKLFF. The CDR3 region has the DNA TGCGCCAGCAGCCTTACCGGGTCCCGTAATGAAAAACTGTTTTTT.

This clonotype came up once. The J gene is TRBJ2-5, the V gene TRBV20-1; possible D gene TRBD2, 6 bases. The V end lost 5 bases, the J end lost 3 bases, and 19 bases lay between the germline ends. The CDR3 totals 15 residues. Per germline, CDR1 DFQATT and CDR2 SNEGSKA (reference sequence). CDR3 in DNA: TGCAGTGCTGGAGGGACGACAGCCCTAAAAGAGACCCAGTACTTC. As protein: CSAGGTTALKETQYF.